In this sample, the clone carrying this T cell receptor (beta chain) turned up once. This sample is part of a study of control samples from healthy donors and cancer patients. The CDR3 loop spans 14 amino acids. With 3 bases removed from V and 3 bases from J, the gap between germline ends came to 8 bases. The germline CDR1 and CDR2 sequences are KGHSH and LQKENI. TCRdb keeps only in-frame clones here, not all; method: immunoSEQ multiplex PCR. The repertoire includes some 120,000 clones, 88% of them detected once, and 2% to 3% sits in the top ten. V gene TRBV18 combines with J gene TRBJ1-4, with D unresolved. The TCR sequence derives from an older woman in good health. The sample consisted of blood. Here the CDR3 reads CASSPNGANEKLFF. The CDR3 DNA follows: TGTGCCAGCTCACCGAACGGGGCTAATGAAAAACTGTTTTTT.